The T cell receptor beta chain under discussion was sequenced for a study of CD8 T cells in Susac syndrome. Overall study context: Intravenous immunoglobulin alone or corticosteroids were being given to patients with Susac syndrome at blood draw, unless they were therapy-naive.

Trimming took 3 bases from V and 3 from J, leaving 8 bases between them. CDR1 is SEHNR, CDR2 FQNEAQ, per germline (reference sequence). The CDR3 totals 13 residues. The authors reverse transcribed about 0.5 to 1 ug RNA with random hexamers. TCRdb reprocessed the immunoSEQ multiplex PCR reads via MiXCR and lists one record per CDR3 protein. The data contain under 150,000 distinct CDR3 sequences, more than 85% of them singletons. The sequence was obtained from a human donor with Susac syndrome. V usage is TRBV7-9 and J usage is TRBJ1-1; D uncertain. Sequencing was carried out using CD4+ T cells from PBMCs. DNA of the CDR3: TGTGCCAGCAGCTTCTCTGTGGACACTGAAGCTTTCTTT. It encodes CASSFSVDTEAFF.